Sequencing of this TCR beta chain was carried out in a study of blood T cell repertoires in COVID-19. About the study: Samples representing acute and convalescent COVID-19 were sourced from the United States, Italy and Spain.

Original data processing: Amplification of reference gene primers provided the estimated nucleated cell counts. Only in-frame clones appear in the TCRdb table, and some are missing; sequencing was by immunoSEQ multiplex PCR. V and J calls and clone size are those listed in that table; D and trimming were worked out from the DNA. The sample includes about 250,000 clones, about nine tenths of them seen just once. The participants were between roughly 18 and 89 years old and came from some 23 US areas. The study assigned cohorts using participant-reported clinical history. This CDR3 is built from 19 residues. Germline CDR1 reads SGDLS; CDR2 reads YYNGEE. With 0 bases clipped from V and 4 bases from J, the junction kept 16 bases outside the gene matches.

Sequencing used PBMCs or T cells enriched from blood (not recorded which). The chain has TRBV9 and TRBJ1-2, with 9 bases aligning to TRBD1. This receptor was taken from a woman aged 25 to 45 with acute COVID-19. The CDR3 sequence is CASSVEAGTGFLGGYGYTF. CDR3 sequence (DNA): TGTGCCAGCAGCGTAGAGGCCGGGACAGGGTTTCTAGGAGGCTATGGCTACACCTTC.